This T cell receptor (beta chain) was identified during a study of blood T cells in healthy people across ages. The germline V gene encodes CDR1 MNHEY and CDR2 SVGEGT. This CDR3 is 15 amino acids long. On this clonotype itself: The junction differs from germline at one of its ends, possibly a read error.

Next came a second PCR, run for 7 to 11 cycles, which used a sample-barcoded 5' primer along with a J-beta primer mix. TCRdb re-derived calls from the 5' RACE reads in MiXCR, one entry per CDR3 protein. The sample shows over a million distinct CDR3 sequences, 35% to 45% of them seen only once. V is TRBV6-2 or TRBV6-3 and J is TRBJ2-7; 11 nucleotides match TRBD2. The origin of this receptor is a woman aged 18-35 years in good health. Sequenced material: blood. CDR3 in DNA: TGTGCCGGCAGATTAGCGGGAGGGCCGACCAGGGGGCAGTACTTC. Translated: CAGRLAGGPTRGQYF.